The present T cell receptor (beta chain) was sequenced within a study of cytomegalovirus exposure and HLA in healthy donors. V was pared by 6 bases and J by 4 bases, with 12 bases between. CDR3 size: 13 residues. Germline V gene lookup returns CDR1 SGHAT and CDR2 FQNNGV. Study findings and constraints: Specific recognition of CMV antigens was confirmed in vitro for a few chains (all CMV-associated). An ancestry cluster, one associated with Asian ancestry, reportedly showed fewer N-insertions than the approximately 660-donor mean in a later analysis.

Remarks on this clone: The antigen is not known.

Researchers ran the PCR with 60 Vbeta and 13 Jbeta primers. The assay was immunoSEQ multiplex PCR, and TCRdb's table has in-frame clones only and misses some. The sample includes roughly 160,000 clones, roughly 79% of them seen just once. Sequenced sample: PBMCs. The J gene is TRBJ1-2, the V gene TRBV11-2; D is possibly TRBD1 (6 bases). This clonotype was sampled from a woman in her 50s in good health and CMV-seropositive. The CDR3 DNA sequence: TGTGCCAGCAGGGGTAGGGGGGGCTATGGCTACACCTTC. Its protein product is CASRGRGGYGYTF.